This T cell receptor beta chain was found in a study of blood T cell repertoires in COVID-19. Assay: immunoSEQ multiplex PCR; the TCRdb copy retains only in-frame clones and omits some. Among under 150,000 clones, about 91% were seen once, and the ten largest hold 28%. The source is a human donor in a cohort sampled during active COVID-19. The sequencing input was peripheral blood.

CDR3 DNA sequence: TGTGCCAGCAGCCCATCCGACAGATTCGGGGAGCAGTTCTTC. Its translation: CASSPSDRFGEQFF. The chain couples TRBV7-9 to TRBJ2-1; perhaps TRBD1 as D (5 bases). Germline-derived CDR1 and CDR2 are SEHNR and FQNEAQ (reference sequence). Trimming stripped 5 bases from V and 10 bases from J, with 18 bases between. The CDR3 has 14 amino acids.